The rows below give T cell receptor beta chains drawn from one sample of a study of T-cell reconstitution after alpha-beta-depleted transplantation in children. TCRdb reanalysed the PCR reads using MiXCR and keeps one entry per CDR3 protein. The table lists 200,000 to 300,000 distinct CDR3 sequences, under 30% of them singletons. Specimen: PBMCs, mostly from graft donor cells, collected 360 days after TCRalphabeta/CD19-depleted stem cell transplant. These receptors originate from a female patient aged 2-15 years who had a stem cell transplant for congenital amegakaryocytic thrombocytopenia, so the T cells may come from the graft donor. Both conserved end residues are part of each CDR3. Fields, in order: D gene, J gene, clone size, V gene, CDR3 protein, CDR3 DNA. The D gene is left open where the match is weak. Part of the rows lack a size; the others show once, few, many or a class for expanded clones.

.,TRBJ1-3,few,TRBV2,CASSDAGTKFWASGNTIYF,TGTGCCAGCAGTGATGCAGGGACTAAGTTTTGGGCTTCTGGAAACACCATATATTTT
TRBD1,TRBJ2-1,few,TRBV7-2,CASSLTGAYNEQFF,TGTGCCAGCAGCCTTACAGGGGCCTACAATGAGCAGTTCTTC
TRBD1,TRBJ1-2,.,TRBV12-3/TRBV12-4,CASSLNRGPGGYTF,TGTGCCAGCAGCTTAAACAGGGGTCCGGGAGGCTACACCTTC
TRBD1,TRBJ2-5,few,TRBV27,CASSRDRYQETQYF,TGTGCCAGCAGTAGGGACAGGTACCAAGAGACCCAGTACTTC
TRBD1,TRBJ2-1,.,TRBV15,CANSRQGKSNEQFF,TGTGCCAACAGCAGACAGGGGAAATCCAATGAGCAGTTCTTC
TRBD1,TRBJ2-7,.,TRBV7-8,CASNDRDEQYF,TGTGCCAGCAACGACAGGGACGAGCAGTACTTC
TRBD2,TRBJ2-1,few,TRBV10-3,CAISEVAGVNEQFF,TGTGCCATCAGTGAGGTAGCGGGAGTGAATGAGCAGTTCTTC
.,TRBJ2-5,.,TRBV20-1,CSARWGGRRRETQYF,TGCAGTGCCAGGTGGGGGGGGCGCAGGCGGGAGACCCAGTACTTC
.,TRBJ1-5,.,TRBV20-1,CSASAAVGNQPQHF,TGCAGTGCTAGCGCGGCCGTTGGCAATCAGCCCCAGCATTTT
.,TRBJ2-7,.,TRBV4-2,CASSQESREQYF,TGTGCCAGCAGCCAAGAGAGCCGCGAGCAGTACTTC
TRBD1,TRBJ2-3,few,TRBV5-1,CASSIGQGTDTQYF,TGCGCCAGCAGCATAGGACAGGGGACAGATACGCAGTATTTT
.,TRBJ2-3,.,TRBV10-3,CAISYRGDTQYF,TGTGCCATCAGTTACCGGGGAGATACGCAGTATTTT
.,TRBJ2-7,.,TRBV7-8,CASTRGAAYEQYF,TGTGCCAGCACCCGCGGGGCCGCCTACGAGCAGTACTTC
TRBD1,TRBJ1-5,.,TRBV6-5,CASRLGQGGNQPQHF,TGTGCCAGCAGGCTCGGACAGGGAGGTAATCAGCCCCAGCATTTT
TRBD2,TRBJ2-1,few,TRBV7-2,CASSLMGTSVYNEQFF,TGTGCCAGCAGCTTAATGGGGACTAGCGTGTACAATGAGCAGTTCTTC
.,TRBJ2-3,few,TRBV7-9,CASSLDRALDTQYF,TGTGCCAGCAGCTTAGACAGGGCTTTGGATACGCAGTATTTT
.,TRBJ2-1,few,TRBV25-1,CASSPFGDEQFF,TGTGCCAGCAGCCCCTTTGGCGATGAGCAGTTCTTC
.,TRBJ1-2,few,TRBV5-1,CASSSSGAGYTF,TGCGCCAGCAGCTCCTCAGGGGCGGGCTACACCTTC
.,TRBJ2-2,few,TRBV3-1,CASSPRLPWTGELFF,TGTGCCAGCAGCCCACGGTTGCCTTGGACCGGGGAGCTGTTTTTT
.,TRBJ1-5,.,TRBV6-6,CASGLSNQPQHF,TGTGCCAGCGGGCTCAGCAATCAGCCCCAGCATTTT
TRBD2,TRBJ2-1,few,TRBV7-3,CASSLAGGLNEQFF,TGTGCCAGCAGTCTAGCGGGAGGGCTCAATGAGCAGTTCTTC
.,TRBJ2-1,.,TRBV5-4,CASSLKAYNEQFF,TGTGCCAGCAGCTTGAAGGCTTACAATGAGCAGTTCTTC
.,TRBJ2-7,few,TRBV11-2,CASSFFDMREKEQYF,TGTGCCAGCAGCTTCTTCGATATGAGAGAGAAGGAGCAGTACTTC
.,TRBJ1-4,.,TRBV28,CASSLGIPNEKLFF,TGTGCCAGCAGTTTAGGGATACCTAATGAAAAACTGTTTTTT
TRBD1,TRBJ1-5,.,TRBV12-3/TRBV12-4,CASSLEQGQPQHF,TGTGCCAGCAGTTTAGAACAGGGGCAGCCCCAGCATTTT
TRBD2,TRBJ2-4,few,TRBV4-1,CASSQEETSGIKLAKNIQYF,TGCGCCAGCAGCCAAGAAGAGACTAGCGGGATAAAGCTAGCCAAAAACATTCAGTACTTC
TRBD2,TRBJ2-1,few,TRBV6-2/TRBV6-3,CASSYGTSSYNEQFF,TGTGCCAGCAGTTATGGGACTAGCAGCTACAATGAGCAGTTCTTC
TRBD2,TRBJ2-3,.,TRBV15,CATSIRLAGGLSPQYF,TGTGCCACCAGCATTAGACTAGCGGGGGGGCTAAGTCCGCAGTATTTT
.,TRBJ1-2,few,TRBV20-1,CSALNQGTGYTF,TGCAGTGCCCTAAATCAGGGAACTGGCTACACCTTC
.,TRBJ1-1,many,TRBV29-1,CSVDVDSEAFF,TGCAGCGTTGATGTAGACAGTGAAGCTTTCTTT
.,TRBJ1-4,few,TRBV27,CASTQRGSTNEKLFF,TGTGCCAGCACCCAAAGAGGTTCAACTAATGAAAAACTGTTTTTT
TRBD2,TRBJ2-3,.,TRBV7-2,CASSSGLAGRDTQYF,TGTGCCAGCAGCTCGGGACTAGCGGGACGGGATACGCAGTATTTT
TRBD1,TRBJ2-7,many,TRBV5-6,CASSTTGGFKDEQYF,TGTGCCAGCAGCACTACAGGGGGCTTCAAAGACGAGCAGTACTTC
.,TRBJ2-1,many,TRBV6-2/TRBV6-3,CASSYWQGNPLGDEQFF,TGTGCCAGCAGTTATTGGCAGGGAAACCCCCTCGGGGATGAGCAGTTCTTC
.,TRBJ1-4,few,TRBV6-5,CASSYFPGTPNEKLFF,TGTGCCAGCAGCTACTTCCCCGGGACGCCGAATGAAAAACTGTTTTTT
.,TRBJ2-3,.,TRBV20-1,CSAPRGGLGTDTQYF,TGCAGTGCTCCAAGGGGGGGGCTAGGCACAGATACGCAGTATTTT
TRBD2,TRBJ2-1,.,TRBV12-3/TRBV12-4,CASSQTSRSSNEQFF,TGTGCCAGCAGTCAGACTAGCAGGTCATCCAATGAGCAGTTCTTC
.,TRBJ2-1,.,TRBV28,CASSITFSYNEQFF,TGTGCCAGCAGTATAACCTTTTCCTACAATGAGCAGTTCTTC
.,TRBJ2-5,few,TRBV5-1,CASSLSRVRETQYF,TGCGCCAGCAGCTTGAGTCGGGTCCGGGAGACCCAGTACTTC
TRBD2,TRBJ2-3,.,TRBV20-1,CSASGLAGGITDTQYF,TGCAGTGCTAGCGGGCTAGCGGGAGGAATCACAGATACGCAGTATTTT
TRBD2,TRBJ2-5,few,TRBV30,CAWSGLAGRETQYF,TGTGCCTGGAGTGGACTAGCGGGGCGGGAGACCCAGTACTTC